Below, 2 T cell receptor beta chains from the same sample are listed, as sequenced in a study of regulatory T cells in long-lasting Graves disease. Sequencing libraries for TCR beta were prepared with iRepertoire HTBI primers and Arm-PCR of CDR3 regions. TCRdb redid the calling of the multiplex PCR reads with MiXCR, one entry per CDR3 protein. The table has 400,000 to 450,000 distinct CDR3 sequences, less than 20% seen once. The sample's time point: newly diagnosed GD, antithyroid drugs for less than 3 months. Scientists built the TCR library using RNA that was extracted from PBMCs. These data were likewise used in another study, on T cells in Graves' hyperthyroidism and ophthalmopathy.

The input for sequencing was peripheral blood mononuclear cells (PBMCs), taken at new diagnosis, from a patient treated with antithyroid drugs. These receptors were collected from a woman aged 30 to 39 with Graves disease.

This clonotype was counted at least ten times. The genes are TRBV20-1 and TRBJ1-2; possible D gene TRBD1, 6 bases. Trimming stripped 1 base from V and 2 bases from J, with 17 bases between. The CDR3 runs to 16 residues. Germline V lookup: CDR1 DFQATT, CDR2 SNEGSKA (reference sequence). CDR3 sequence (DNA): TGCAGTGCTAGAGGGATCGGGTACAGGGAAAACTATGGCTACACCTTC. It codes for CSARGIGYRENYGYTF.

The V and J genes are TRBV19 and TRBJ1-2; D possibly corresponds to TRBD1 (5 bases). Trimming stripped 5 bases from V and 4 bases from J, with 14 bases between. In germline, CDR1 is LNHDA, CDR2 SQIVND (reference sequence). This CDR3 spans 14 amino acids. The CDR3 protein is CASSLPRDSYGYTF. DNA of the CDR3: TGTGCCAGTAGTTTACCCCGGGACTCCTATGGCTACACCTTC. Full variable domain (remainder filled in from reference TRBV19 and TRBJ1-2): DGGITQSPKYLFRKEGQNVTLSCEQNLNHDAMYWYRQDPGQGLRLIYYSQIVNDFQKGDIAEGYSVSREKKESFPLTVTSAQKNPTAFYLCASSLPRDSYGYTFGSGTRLTVV.